This T cell receptor beta chain was sequenced during a study of cytomegalovirus exposure and HLA in healthy donors. Study observations and caveats: Accounts indicate the classifier identified cytomegalovirus status with strong specificity and sensitivity. For presence/absence analyses, sequencing depth was assumed to be roughly uniform across donors.

The PCR had 60 Vbeta and 13 Jbeta primers. Profiling relied on immunoSEQ multiplex PCR, and the TCRdb table lists in-frame clones only, not all of them. This table holds some 56,000 clones, 65% to 90% found once. Healthy bone marrow donors made up the donor group. Concerning this clone: The antigen is undetermined.

The CDR3 has 15 amino acids. The junction had 6 bases not matched to a gene; V was cut back by 2 bases and J by 6 bases. CDR1 and CDR2 from the germline V gene are MNHNS and SASEGT. V gene TRBV6-1 combines with J gene TRBJ2-1, with 8 bases matching TRBD1. Material for sequencing was PBMCs. This clonotype was obtained from a human donor in good health. This chain's CDR3 is CASSELTGVSNEQFF. DNA for the CDR3: TGTGCCAGCAGTGAACTGACAGGGGTTTCCAATGAGCAGTTCTTC.